These T cell receptor beta chains were read from a single sample in a study of blood T cell repertoires in COVID-19. Libraries were prepared by immunoSEQ multiplex PCR; TCRdb keeps only in-frame clonotypes and omits some of them. The sample shows around 280,000 clones, around 90% of them seen only once. Sequencing was carried out using PBMCs or T cells enriched from blood (not recorded which). Receptors originate from a woman in her 40s who had recovered from COVID-19. CDR3s include the opening cysteine and the closing phenylalanine or tryptophan. A D gene is named only where the DNA matches it firmly. A row's size may be missing; if present it is once, few, many or a size class.

V: TRBV4-1
J: TRBJ2-6
size: once
D: TRBD1
length: 18
DNA: TGCGCCAGCAGCCCCGGACAGGGTCCATACTCTGGGGCCAACGTCCTGACTTTC
CDR3: CASSPGQGPYSGANVLTF

V: TRBV4-1
J: TRBJ2-5
size: .
D: .
length: 13
DNA: TGCGCCAGCAGCCGCGCCGTGAGGGAGACCCAGTACTTC
CDR3: CASSRAVRETQYF

V: TRBV7-2
J: TRBJ1-2
size: .
D: .
length: 14
DNA: TGTGCCAGCAGCTTAGTCGGCAGGGCAGTGGGCTACACCTTC
CDR3: CASSLVGRAVGYTF

V: TRBV7-9
J: TRBJ2-1
size: once
D: .
length: 16
DNA: TGTGCCAGCAGCCCCCCCGGTCCGATGGCCTACAATGAGCAGTTCTTC
CDR3: CASSPPGPMAYNEQFF

V: TRBV7-2
J: TRBJ2-5
size: once
D: TRBD2
length: 17
DNA: TGTGCCAGCAGCTTAGAGGGAGTATTTGCGGGGGGAGAGACCCAGTACTTC
CDR3: CASSLEGVFAGGETQYF

V: TRBV11-1
J: TRBJ2-5
size: .
D: .
length: 13
DNA: TGTGCCAGCAGCACAGGGAAGAGAGAGACCCAGTACTTC
CDR3: CASSTGKRETQYF

V: TRBV11-2
J: TRBJ2-7
size: .
D: TRBD2
length: 15
DNA: TGTGCCAGCAGCCCAAGACTAGCGAATGCCTACGAGCAGTACTTC
CDR3: CASSPRLANAYEQYF

V: TRBV2
J: TRBJ2-3
size: .
D: TRBD1
length: 15
DNA: TGTGCCAGCAGGACAGGGGGCTATTCTAAAGATACGCAGTATTTT
CDR3: CASRTGGYSKDTQYF

V: TRBV6-5
J: TRBJ2-3
size: .
D: .
length: 14
DNA: TGTGCCAGCAGTTACAGGACTTCTACAGATACGCAGTATTTT
CDR3: CASSYRTSTDTQYF

V: TRBV7-2
J: TRBJ2-7
size: few
D: .
length: 15
DNA: TGTGCCAGCAGCTTAGTTCAGGGTGGAGTCGGCGAGCAGTACTTC
CDR3: CASSLVQGGVGEQYF

V: TRBV2
J: TRBJ2-5
size: .
D: .
length: 13
DNA: TGTGCCAGCAGTGACAGGGTTCAAGAGACCCAGTACTTC
CDR3: CASSDRVQETQYF